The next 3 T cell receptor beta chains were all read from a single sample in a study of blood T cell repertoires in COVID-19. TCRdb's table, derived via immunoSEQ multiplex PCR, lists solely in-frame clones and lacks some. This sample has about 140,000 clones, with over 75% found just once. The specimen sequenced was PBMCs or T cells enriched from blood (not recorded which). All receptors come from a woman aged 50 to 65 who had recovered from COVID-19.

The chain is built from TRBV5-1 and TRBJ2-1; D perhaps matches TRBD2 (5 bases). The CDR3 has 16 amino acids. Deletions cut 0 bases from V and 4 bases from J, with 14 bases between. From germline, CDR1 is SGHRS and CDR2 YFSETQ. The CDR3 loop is CASSLEVARAYNEQFF. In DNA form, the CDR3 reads TGCGCCAGCAGCTTGGAGGTAGCGAGAGCTTACAATGAGCAGTTCTTC.

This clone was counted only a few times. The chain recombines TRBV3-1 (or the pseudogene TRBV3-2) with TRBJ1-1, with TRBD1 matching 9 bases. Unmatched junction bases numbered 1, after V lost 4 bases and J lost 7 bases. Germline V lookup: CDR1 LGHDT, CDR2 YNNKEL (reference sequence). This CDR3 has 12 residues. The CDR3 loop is CASSRQGVEAFF. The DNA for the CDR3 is TGTGCCAGCAGCCGACAGGGGGTTGAAGCTTTCTTT.

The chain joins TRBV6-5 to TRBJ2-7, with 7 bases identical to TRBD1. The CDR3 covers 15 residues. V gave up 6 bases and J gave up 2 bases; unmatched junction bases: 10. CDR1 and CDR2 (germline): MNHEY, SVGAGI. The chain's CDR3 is CASRPFRQGAYEQYF. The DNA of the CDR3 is TGTGCCAGCAGGCCCTTCCGGCAGGGGGCCTACGAGCAGTACTTC.